Listed below are T cell receptor beta chains from one sample, sequenced in a study of control samples from healthy donors and cancer patients. TCRdb's copy holds only in-frame clones and misses some; the assay was immunoSEQ multiplex PCR. This sample has about 250,000 clones, with over 70% found just once. The sequencing input was PBMCs. These receptors originate from a woman in her sixties or seventies with lung cancer. The CDR3 runs from the conserved cysteine through the conserved F or W. A D gene is named only where the DNA matches it firmly. The size of a clone is reported for some rows only, either as once, few or many, or as a class for expanded clones.

>-|-|TRBV5-1|TRBJ1-1
CASSLAFSRDTEAFF
TGCGCCAGCAGCTTGGCATTCTCCCGGGACACTGAAGCTTTCTTT
>once|TRBD1|TRBV6-5|TRBJ1-2
CASSSWDRIYGYTF
TGTGCCAGCAGTTCTTGGGACAGGATCTATGGCTACACCTTC
>-|-|TRBV6-7|TRBJ1-5
CASRVTYQPQHF
TGTGCCAGCAGAGTAACTTATCAGCCCCAGCATTTT
>-|-|TRBV5-1|TRBJ2-1
CASSLSLAALRDEQFF
TGCGCCAGCAGCTTGAGCCTAGCCGCCCTTCGCGATGAGCAGTTCTTC
>-|-|TRBV7-9|TRBJ1-3
CASSRAQGYGNTIYF
TGTGCCAGCAGCAGGGCACAGGGATACGGAAACACCATATATTTT
>-|TRBD2|TRBV7-3|TRBJ2-5
CASSLAGGPETQYF
TGTGCCAGCAGCTTAGCGGGGGGGCCGGAGACCCAGTACTTC
>-|TRBD2|TRBV6-2/TRBV6-3|TRBJ2-1
CASSGTSANSYNEQFF
TGTGCCAGCAGCGGGACTAGCGCTAATTCTTACAATGAGCAGTTCTTC
>-|-|TRBV23-1|TRBJ1-4
CASSTRLHRSTNEKLFF
TGCGCCAGCAGTACCCGACTGCATCGGTCAACTAATGAAAAACTGTTTTTT
>few|-|TRBV19|TRBJ1-1
CASTSLNTEAFF
TGTGCCAGTACCTCGTTGAACACTGAAGCTTTCTTT
>-|-|TRBV10-1|TRBJ1-3
CASSERGNGGNTIYF
TGCGCCAGCAGTGAACGGGGGAATGGTGGAAACACCATATATTTT
>-|TRBD1|TRBV7-6|TRBJ2-7
CASSRDRGSYEQYF
TGTGCCAGCAGCCGCGACAGGGGGAGCTACGAGCAGTACTTC
>-|-|TRBV7-3|TRBJ2-1
CASSPYADNEQFF
TGTGCCAGCAGCCCGTACGCGGACAATGAGCAGTTCTTC
>-|TRBD2|TRBV28|TRBJ2-3
CASSVSGSGTDTQYF
TGTGCCAGCAGTGTAAGCGGGAGTGGCACAGATACGCAGTATTTT
>-|-|TRBV15|TRBJ1-1
CATSRQGRTEAFF
TGTGCCACCAGCAGACAGGGGCGTACTGAAGCTTTCTTT
>-|-|TRBV2|TRBJ2-5
CASSYIEETQYF
TGTGCCAGCAGTTACATAGAAGAGACCCAGTACTTC
>-|TRBD1|TRBV4-1|TRBJ1-2
CASSQAQDRALGGYTF
TGCGCCAGCAGCCAAGCCCAGGACAGGGCACTGGGGGGCTACACCTTC
>-|TRBD2|TRBV5-1|TRBJ2-2
CASSFGLAGAMNTGELFF
TGCGCCAGCAGCTTCGGACTAGCGGGGGCTATGAACACCGGGGAGCTGTTTTTT
>-|-|TRBV5-6|TRBJ1-2
CASSLGQPYGYTF
TGTGCCAGCAGCTTAGGACAGCCTTATGGCTACACCTTC
>once|TRBD1|TRBV18|TRBJ1-5
CASSPGQGAQPQHF
TGTGCCAGCTCACCGGGACAGGGGGCTCAGCCCCAGCATTTT
>-|TRBD1|TRBV7-3|TRBJ2-1
CASSLTGTGNEQFF
TGTGCCAGCAGCTTAACCGGGACAGGCAATGAGCAGTTCTTC
>-|-|TRBV5-1|TRBJ1-2
CASSFVPTGIYEEGYTF
TGCGCCAGCAGCTTTGTCCCGACAGGTATCTATGAGGAAGGCTACACCTTC
>-|TRBD1|TRBV6-4|TRBJ1-1
CASSAQGATEAFF
TGTGCCAGCAGTGCTCAGGGGGCCACTGAAGCTTTCTTT
>-|-|TRBV12-1|TRBJ2-3
CASSPETSGGGTDTQYF
TGTGCCAGCAGCCCGGAGACTAGCGGGGGAGGCACAGATACGCAGTATTTT
>-|-|TRBV6-2/TRBV6-3|TRBJ1-1
CASSYSPGAGTEAFF
TGTGCCAGCAGTTATTCCCCAGGGGCGGGCACTGAAGCTTTCTTT
>-|-|TRBV15|TRBJ2-2
CATSRSGAGTGELFF
TGTGCCACCAGCAGGTCCGGGGCCGGGACCGGGGAGCTGTTTTTT
>-|TRBD2|TRBV3-1/TRBV3-2|TRBJ2-5
CASSLGLAGVQETQYF
TGTGCCAGCAGCCTGGGACTAGCGGGGGTCCAAGAGACCCAGTACTTC
>-|TRBD2|TRBV11-2|TRBJ2-7
CASSYGRQSYEQYF
TGTGCCAGCAGCTACGGGAGGCAGTCCTACGAGCAGTACTTC
>-|-|TRBV27|TRBJ2-1
CASSLRPSSYNEQFF
TGTGCCAGCAGTTTACGACCATCCTCCTACAATGAGCAGTTCTTC
>-|-|TRBV7-9|TRBJ2-6
CASSGSGANVLTF
TGTGCCAGCAGCGGTTCTGGGGCCAACGTCCTGACTTTC
>-|-|TRBV2|TRBJ2-1
CASSEAGAGYNEQFF
TGTGCCAGCAGTGAAGCCGGAGCGGGTTACAATGAGCAGTTCTTC
>-|-|TRBV2|TRBJ2-1
CASSIGGQSYNEQFF
TGTGCCAGCAGTATTGGGGGGCAGTCCTACAATGAGCAGTTCTTC
>once|-|TRBV6-1|TRBJ1-5
CASSEGGTGAGQPQHF
TGTGCCAGCAGTGAAGGGGGAACGGGGGCCGGGCAGCCCCAGCATTTT
>-|-|TRBV27|TRBJ1-2
CASSSNDRPSNYGYTF
TGTGCCAGCAGTTCAAACGACAGGCCCTCTAACTATGGCTACACCTTC
>-|-|TRBV9|TRBJ2-2
CASTRDTGELFF
TGTGCCAGCACCAGGGACACCGGGGAGCTGTTTTTT
>-|-|TRBV6-5|TRBJ1-6
CASTPPDNSPLHF
TGTGCCAGCACCCCCCCAGATAATTCACCCCTCCACTTT
>few|-|TRBV19|TRBJ2-7
CASSIAPGSDYEQYF
TGTGCCAGTAGTATAGCCCCCGGCTCTGACTACGAGCAGTACTTC
>-|-|TRBV12-3/TRBV12-4|TRBJ2-5
CASGPLGETQYF
TGTGCCAGCGGGCCCCTGGGAGAGACCCAGTACTTC
>-|TRBD1|TRBV28|TRBJ2-1
CASSLDRDEQFF
TGTGCCAGCAGTTTAGACAGGGATGAGCAGTTCTTC
>once|TRBD1|TRBV28|TRBJ1-5
CASMFGGTDTQHF
TGTGCCAGCATGTTCGGGGGGACAGATACGCAGCATTTT
>-|-|TRBV18|TRBJ2-5
CASSLRQGGETQYF
TGTGCCAGCTCACTACGCCAGGGTGGGGAGACCCAGTACTTC
>-|-|TRBV6-5|TRBJ1-1
CASSYSSQGEAFF
TGTGCCAGCAGTTACTCGAGCCAGGGGGAAGCTTTCTTT
>-|TRBD1|TRBV2|TRBJ1-6
CASSDDEGAGSPLHF
TGTGCCAGCAGTGATGATGAGGGGGCGGGCTCACCCCTCCACTTT
>-|-|TRBV6-5|TRBJ1-4
CASSSDTPRAEKLFF
TGTGCCAGCAGTTCGGACACCCCTAGGGCTGAAAAACTGTTTTTT
>-|-|TRBV27|TRBJ2-6
CASTYRPSGANVLTF
TGTGCCAGCACCTATAGGCCGTCTGGGGCCAACGTCCTGACTTTC
>-|-|TRBV2|TRBJ2-3
CASSGVTDTQYF
TGTGCCAGCAGTGGAGTCACAGATACGCAGTATTTT
>few|-|TRBV6-1|TRBJ1-1
CASSEVAGGTEAFF
TGTGCCAGCAGTGAAGTAGCGGGGGGGACTGAAGCTTTCTTT
>-|-|TRBV19|TRBJ1-1
CASSTPNMVEAFF
TGTGCCAGTAGCACACCCAATATGGTAGAGGCTTTCTTT
>-|-|TRBV28|TRBJ2-7
CASRVTGSDYEQYF
TGTGCCAGCAGGGTGACAGGATCTGACTACGAGCAGTACTTC
>few|-|TRBV7-9|TRBJ2-6
CASSLAGANVLTF
TGTGCCAGCAGCTTGGCAGGGGCCAACGTCCTGACTTTC
>-|-|TRBV4-1|TRBJ1-5
CASSQMGGASQPQHF
TGCGCCAGCAGCCAAATGGGGGGGGCATCTCAGCCCCAGCATTTT